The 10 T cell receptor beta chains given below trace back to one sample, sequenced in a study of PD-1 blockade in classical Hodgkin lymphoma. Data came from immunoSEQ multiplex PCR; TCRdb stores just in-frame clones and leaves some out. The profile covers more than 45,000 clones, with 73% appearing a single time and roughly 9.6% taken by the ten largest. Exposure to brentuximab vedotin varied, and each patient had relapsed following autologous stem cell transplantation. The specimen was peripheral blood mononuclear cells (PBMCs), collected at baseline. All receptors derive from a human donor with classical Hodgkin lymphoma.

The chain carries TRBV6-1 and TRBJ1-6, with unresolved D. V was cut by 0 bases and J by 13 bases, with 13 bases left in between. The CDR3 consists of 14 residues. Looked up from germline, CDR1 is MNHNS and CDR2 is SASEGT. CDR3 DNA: TGTGCCAGCAGTGAAGCGGGCAGTACTGGTCCCCTCCACTTT. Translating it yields CASSEAGSTGPLHF.

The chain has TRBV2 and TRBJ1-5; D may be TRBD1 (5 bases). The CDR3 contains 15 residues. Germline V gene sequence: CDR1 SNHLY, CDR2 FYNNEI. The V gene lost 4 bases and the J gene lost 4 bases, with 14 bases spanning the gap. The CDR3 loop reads CASSVQGQLNQPQHF. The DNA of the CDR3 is TGTGCCAGCAGTGTTCAAGGACAACTAAATCAGCCCCAGCATTTT.

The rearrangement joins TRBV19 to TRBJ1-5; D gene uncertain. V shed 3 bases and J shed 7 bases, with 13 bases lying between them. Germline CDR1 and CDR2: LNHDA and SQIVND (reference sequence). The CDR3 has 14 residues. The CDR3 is CASSITRARQPQHF. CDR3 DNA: TGTGCCAGTAGTATCACGAGGGCAAGGCAGCCCCAGCATTTT.

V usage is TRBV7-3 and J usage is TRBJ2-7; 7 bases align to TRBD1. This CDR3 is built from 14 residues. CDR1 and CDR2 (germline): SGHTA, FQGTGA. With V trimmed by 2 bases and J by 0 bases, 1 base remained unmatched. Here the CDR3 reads CASSLSGGSYEQYF. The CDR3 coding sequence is TGTGCCAGCAGCTTATCAGGGGGCTCCTACGAGCAGTACTTC.

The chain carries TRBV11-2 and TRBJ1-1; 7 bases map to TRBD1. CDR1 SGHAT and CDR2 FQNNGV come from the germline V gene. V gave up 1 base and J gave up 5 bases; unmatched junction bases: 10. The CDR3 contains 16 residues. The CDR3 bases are TGTGCCAGCAGCTTAGGTAGTTGGACAGGAAGGACTGAAGCTTTCTTT. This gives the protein CASSLGSWTGRTEAFF.

Here the CDR3 reads CASSGDSYYEQYF. CDR3 coding DNA: TGTGCCAGCAGCGGGGACAGCTACTACGAGCAGTACTTC. The V call is TRBV28, the J call TRBJ2-7, with 7 bases identical to TRBD1. The CDR3 covers 13 residues. Germline V gene sequence: CDR1 MDHEN, CDR2 SYDVKM. V dropped 6 bases and J dropped 3; count of bases not matched to a gene: 5.

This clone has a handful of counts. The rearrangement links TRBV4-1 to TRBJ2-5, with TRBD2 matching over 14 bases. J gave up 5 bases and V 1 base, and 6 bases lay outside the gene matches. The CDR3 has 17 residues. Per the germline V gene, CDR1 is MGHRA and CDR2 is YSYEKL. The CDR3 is CASSQGGTSGSRETQYF. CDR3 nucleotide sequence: TGCGCCAGCAGCCAAGGGGGGACTAGCGGGAGTCGGGAGACCCAGTACTTC.

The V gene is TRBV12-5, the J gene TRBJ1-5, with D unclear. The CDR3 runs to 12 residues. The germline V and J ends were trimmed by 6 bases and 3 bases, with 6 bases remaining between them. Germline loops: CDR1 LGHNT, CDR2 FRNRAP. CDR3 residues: CASGLNNQPQHF. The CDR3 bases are TGTGCTAGTGGGCTCAACAATCAGCCCCAGCATTTT.

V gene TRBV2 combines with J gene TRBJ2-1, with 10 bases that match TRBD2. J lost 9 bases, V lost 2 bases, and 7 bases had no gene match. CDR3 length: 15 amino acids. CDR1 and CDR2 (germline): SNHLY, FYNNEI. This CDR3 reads CASSEWASGRGEQFF. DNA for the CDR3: TGTGCCAGCAGTGAATGGGCTAGCGGGAGAGGTGAGCAGTTCTTC.

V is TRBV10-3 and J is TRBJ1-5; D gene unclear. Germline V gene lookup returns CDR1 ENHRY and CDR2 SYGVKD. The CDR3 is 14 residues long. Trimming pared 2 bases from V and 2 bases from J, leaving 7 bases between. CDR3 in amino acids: CAISELEGNQPQHF. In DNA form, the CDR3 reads TGTGCCATCAGTGAGCTCGAGGGCAATCAGCCCCAGCATTTT.